The 11 T cell receptor beta chains given below trace back to one sample, sequenced in a study of T-cell reconstitution after alpha-beta-depleted transplantation in children. The TCRbeta library was prepared with unique molecular identifiers. One entry per CDR3 protein results from TCRdb running MiXCR on the PCR reads. The repertoire holds about 78,000 distinct CDR3 sequences, with 13% to 15% as singletons. Sample: PBMCs, mostly from graft donor cells, taken 180 days after TCRalphabeta/CD19-depleted stem cell transplant. The receptors were gathered from a male patient between 2 and 10 years old who had a stem cell transplant for acute lymphoblastic leukemia, so the T cells may come from the graft donor.

V and J are TRBV11-3 and TRBJ2-7; 10 nucleotides align to TRBD1. CDR3 length: 15 amino acids. Germline V gene lookup returns CDR1 SGHNT and CDR2 YENEEA. V was clipped by 1 base and J by 0 bases; unmatched bases: 0. CDR3 bases: TGTGCCAGCAGCTTAGGGGACAGGGGCTCCTACGAGCAGTACTTC. Its protein is CASSLGDRGSYEQYF. The whole variable domain, filled in from reference TRBV11-3 and TRBJ2-7, reads EAGVVQSPRYKIIEKKQPVAFWCNPISGHNTLYWYLQNLGQGPELLIRYENEEAVDDSQLPKDRFSAERLKGVDSTLKIQPAELGDSAVYLCASSLGDRGSYEQYFGPGTRLTVT.

V is TRBV29-1 and J is TRBJ2-7; the D is unclear. Trimming pared 6 bases from V and 3 bases from J, leaving 6 bases between. Germline values: CDR1 SQVTM, CDR2 ANQGSEA. The length of the CDR3 is 10 residues. The DNA for the CDR3 is TGCAGCGTCCTTTTCTACGAGCAGTACTTC. Its translation is CSVLFYEQYF.

V usage is TRBV6-2 or TRBV6-3 and J usage is TRBJ1-6; D is possibly TRBD1 (6 bases). CDR1 is MNHEY and CDR2 is SVGEGT in the germline V gene. The CDR3 spans 12 residues. V was shortened by 5 bases and J by 10 bases, with 9 bases between the two germline ends. This CDR3 is CASSTGYSPLHF. The CDR3 bases are TGTGCCAGCAGTACAGGGTACTCACCCCTCCACTTT.

This clonotype showed up just a few times. The chain links TRBV19 to TRBJ2-1; the match to TRBD2 covers 11 bases. This CDR3 comprises 14 residues. Looked up from germline, CDR1 is LNHDA and CDR2 is SQIVND (reference sequence). Unmatched junction bases numbered 13, after V lost 8 bases and J lost 13 bases. CDR3 sequence (DNA): TGTGCCAGTTCAGATATAGCGGGGGGGCCCAACCAGTTCTTC. Its protein product is CASSDIAGGPNQFF.

This clonotype was seen at least ten times. This rearrangement joins TRBV12-3 or TRBV12-4 to TRBJ1-6; 8 bases match TRBD1. The CDR3 loop spans 13 amino acids. Trimming at V came to 5 bases and at J to 10 bases, leaving 4 bases not matched to a gene. The CDR3 region is CASSPGGGSPLHF. The CDR3 nucleotides read TGTGCCAGCAGTCCAGGGGGCGGATCACCCCTCCACTTT.

In regard to this clonotype: A much larger clonotype is one base distant, so this may be a read error. The chain combines TRBV7-6 with TRBJ2-7; no firm D call. Germline assignment: CDR1 SGHVS and CDR2 FNYEAQ. The CDR3 loop spans 12 amino acids. This chain's CDR3 is CGSSLTPYEQYF. CDR3 nucleotide sequence: TGTGGCAGCAGCCTAACACCATACGAGCAGTACTTC.

This clonotype came up a few times. The rearrangement links TRBV7-2 to TRBJ1-2; D remains unclear. The V end lost 1 base, the J end lost 5 bases, and 8 bases lay between the germline ends. The V gene's germline CDR1 is SGHTA and CDR2 FQGNSA. This CDR3 contains 13 residues. The CDR3 spells CASSLGVWYGYTF. CDR3 sequence (DNA): TGTGCCAGCAGCTTAGGCGTCTGGTATGGCTACACCTTC.

This clonotype was seen a few times. The chain has TRBV21-1 and TRBJ2-7. TRBV21-1 constitutes a pseudogene. This CDR3 is 12 amino acids long. Here the CDR3 reads CASSRDWYEQYF. The CDR3 nucleotides read TGTGCCAGCAGCAGAGACTGGTACGAGCAGTACTTC.

Ten or more counts support this clonotype. V usage is TRBV5-1 and J usage is TRBJ1-2; D perhaps matches TRBD1 (5 bases). Germline V gene data show CDR1 as SGHRS and CDR2 as YFSETQ. This CDR3 is built from 12 residues. V was pared by 3 bases and J by 7 bases, with 10 bases between. CDR3 sequence reads: CASSSDRPGYTF. The CDR3 region has the DNA TGCGCCAGCAGCTCTGACAGACCTGGCTACACCTTC.

This clonotype occurred a few times. The V call is TRBV28, the J call TRBJ1-2; D remains ambiguous. Trimming left V 6 bases short and J 3 bases short, with 8 bases between. This CDR3 has 12 amino acids. CDR1 is MDHEN and CDR2 is SYDVKM in the germline V gene. The CDR3 region is CASSPADYGYTF. The CDR3 bases are TGTGCCAGCAGCCCCGCAGACTATGGCTACACCTTC.

This rearrangement joins TRBV5-1 to TRBJ2-5; perhaps D is TRBD1 or TRBD2 (5 bases each). Germline V gene data show CDR1 as SGHRS and CDR2 as YFSETQ. CDR3 length equals 15 residues. Trimming shortened V by 3 bases and J by 4 bases, and 16 bases separated the two germline ends. As DNA, the CDR3 is TGCGCCAGCAGCTCCTCGGGACCCCAAGGAGAGACCCAGTACTTC. Translating it yields CASSSSGPQGETQYF.